The text below deals with one T cell receptor beta chain. Trimming stripped 2 bases from V and 2 bases from J, with 9 bases between. The CDR3 loop spans 15 amino acids. Germline lookup yields CDR1 MDHEN and CDR2 SYDVKM. The source of the sample is a study of blood T cell repertoires in COVID-19. Study-level background: Samples came from the United States, Italy and Spain, spanning acute and convalescent COVID-19. The cDNA or gDNA used as material had been derived from T cells, B-cell-depleted T cells, or PBMCs.

Original processing notes: The assay estimated nucleated cells by amplifying reference gene primers. TCRdb's copy holds only in-frame clones and misses some; the assay was immunoSEQ multiplex PCR. V and J calls and clone size are copied from that table; D and trimming were computed from the DNA. The table shows some 160,000 clones, with roughly 74% occurring only once. The receptor comes from a woman over 75 with acute or convalescent COVID-19. The chain has TRBV28 and TRBJ1-4; tentatively, D is TRBD1 (6 bases). Sequenced material: peripheral blood. The CDR3 region has the DNA TGTGCCAGCAGTTTACTCACAGGGACTAATGAAAAACTGTTTTTT. Translated: CASSLLTGTNEKLFF.